What follows are 26 T cell receptor beta chains derived from one specimen sequenced in a study of blood T cell repertoires in COVID-19. TCRdb keeps only in-frame clones here, not all; method: immunoSEQ multiplex PCR. Altogether about 230,000 clones are present, around nine tenths being singletons, with the ten largest covering roughly 4%. Sequences were obtained from PBMCs or T cells enriched from blood (not recorded which). The receptors here all came from a woman aged 25 to 39 with acute COVID-19.

In its sample, this clone was seen a few times. The J gene is TRBJ2-3, the V gene TRBV5-1, with TRBD1 identical over 9 bases. CDR1 SGHRS and CDR2 YFSETQ come from the germline V gene. The CDR3 is made up of 16 amino acids. The V and J ends lost 3 bases and 5 bases, in that order; junction bases with no gene match: 10. This CDR3 is CASSYPTGGYLDTQYF. The CDR3 bases are TGCGCCAGCAGCTACCCGACAGGGGGTTATCTAGATACGCAGTATTTT.

The V call is TRBV11-3, the J call TRBJ2-3; TRBD2 agrees at 8 bases. The junction had 10 bases not matched to a gene; V was cut back by 3 bases and J by 5 bases. Germline lookup yields CDR1 SGHNT and CDR2 YENEEA. The CDR3 runs to 16 residues. CDR3 loop: CASSLGRRGALDTQYF. Written as DNA, the CDR3 is TGTGCCAGCAGCTTGGGTAGGCGGGGGGCTCTAGATACGCAGTATTTT.

The chain combines TRBV20-1 with TRBJ2-1; TRBD2 matches 8 bases. The germline CDR1 and CDR2 sequences are DFQATT and SNEGSKA (reference sequence). The CDR3 is 11 amino acids. After removal of 5 bases from V and 13 bases from J, the junction contained 7 bases not matched to a gene. The CDR3, as DNA: TGCAGTGCTGGACCGGGGGGGCCTCAGTTCTTC. Its translation is CSAGPGGPQFF.

The chain employs TRBV6-5 and TRBJ1-4; TRBD1 agrees at 8 bases. The CDR3 runs to 15 residues. The germline CDR1 and CDR2 sequences are MNHEY and SVGAGI. After removal of 6 bases from V and 4 bases from J, the junction contained 7 bases not matched to a gene. CDR3 loop: CASSGGTGLNEKLFF. DNA of the CDR3: TGTGCCAGCAGCGGTGGGACAGGCCTTAATGAAAAACTGTTTTTT.

This chain connects TRBV5-1 to TRBJ1-3, with TRBD1 matching 7 bases. The V gene's germline CDR1 is SGHRS and CDR2 YFSETQ. The CDR3 has 16 amino acids. The junction had 7 bases not matched to a gene; V was cut back by 4 bases and J by 0 bases. Here the CDR3 reads CASSRGQMISGNTIYF. CDR3 DNA: TGCGCCAGCAGCAGGGGACAGATGATCTCTGGAAACACCATATATTTT.

DNA of the CDR3: TGTGCCAGCAGTTCAGGGGGTAATCAGCCCCAGCATTTT. This sequence encodes CASSSGGNQPQHF. V usage is TRBV6-5 and J usage is TRBJ1-5; 7 nucleotides line up with TRBD1. The germline V gene has CDR1 MNHEY and CDR2 SVGAGI. Trimming took 4 bases from V and 4 from J; bases not matched to a gene: 1. CDR3 size: 13 residues.

V gene TRBV30 combines with J gene TRBJ1-6; TRBD1 is a possible D gene (6 bases). The V and J ends lost 2 bases and 11 bases respectively, with 7 bases between them. This CDR3 is 11 amino acids long. Per the germline V gene, CDR1 is GTSNPN and CDR2 is SVGIG (reference sequence). The CDR3 spells CAWSPGAPLHF. CDR3 DNA: TGTGCCTGGAGTCCAGGGGCACCCCTCCACTTT.

The V call is TRBV19, the J call TRBJ1-4; D is unresolved. The CDR3 extends over 15 amino acids. The ends were cut back, 6 bases at V and 10 bases at J, with 21 bases in the middle. Germline V gene data show CDR1 as LNHDA and CDR2 as SQIVND (reference sequence). The chain's CDR3 is CASSPDRAPRGKLFF. Written as DNA, the CDR3 is TGTGCCAGTAGCCCCGACCGGGCCCCCCGGGGAAAACTGTTTTTT.

This chain links TRBV28 with TRBJ1-1; unclear D gene. Deletions cut 4 bases from V and 0 bases from J, with 6 bases between. Germline V gives CDR1 MDHEN, CDR2 SYDVKM. The CDR3 runs 13 residues. As DNA, the CDR3 is TGTGCCAGCAGTTCCCCCGTGAACACTGAAGCTTTCTTT. The encoded protein is CASSSPVNTEAFF. The full variable domain, its missing parts supplied by reference TRBV28 and TRBJ1-1, is DVKVTQSSRYLVKRTGEKVFLECVQDMDHENMFWYRQDPGLGLRLIYFSYDVKMKEKGDIPEGYSVSREKKERFSLILESASTNQTSMYLCASSSPVNTEAFFGQGTRLTVV.

The chain employs TRBV18 and TRBJ1-1; 9 bases are shared with TRBD1. V gave up 4 bases and J gave up 6 bases; unmatched junction bases: 6. The CDR3 is made up of 14 amino acids. From germline, CDR1 is KGHSH and CDR2 LQKENI. The CDR3 DNA is TGTGCCAGCTCACAAAGGGACAGGGAGGCTGAAGCTTTCTTT. The encoded protein is CASSQRDREAEAFF.

The V call is TRBV6-5, the J call TRBJ2-7, with D perhaps TRBD2 (5 bases). This CDR3 is built from 14 residues. Trimming pared 6 bases from V and 1 base from J, leaving 13 bases between. The V gene's germline CDR1 is MNHEY and CDR2 SVGAGI. CDR3 sequence: CASSVGLESYEQYF. In DNA form, the CDR3 reads TGTGCCAGCAGCGTCGGACTCGAATCCTACGAGCAGTACTTC.

The V and J genes are TRBV25-1 and TRBJ1-3; TRBD1 matches at 10 bases. Germline CDR1 and CDR2: MGHDK and SYGVNS. CDR3 length: 16 amino acids. The V segment lost 7 bases and the J segment 0 bases; nucleotides outside the gene matches: 6. Here the CDR3 reads CASTQTGGVSGNTIYF. For the CDR3, the DNA is TGTGCCAGCACCCAGACAGGGGGCGTCTCTGGAAACACCATATATTTT.

The chain recombines TRBV28 with TRBJ2-5; 10 bases map to TRBD2. Trimming removed 6 bases from V and 5 bases from J; junction bases left unmatched: 6. Germline V CDR1 and CDR2: MDHEN, SYDVKM. CDR3 length equals 14 residues. This chain's CDR3 is CASRVAGGRETQYF. The CDR3 DNA sequence: TGTGCCAGCAGAGTAGCGGGGGGCCGGGAGACCCAGTACTTC.

This clone appeared a single time. The J gene is TRBJ2-7, the V gene TRBV7-7; tentative D call: TRBD1 (5 bases). Trimming cost V 1 base and J 4 bases, with 14 bases left between them. CDR1 is SSHAT, CDR2 FNYEAQ, per germline (reference sequence). The CDR3 length is 15 residues. The CDR3 DNA is TGTGCCAGCAGCTTAGGGCAGGGTGCCGCTTACGAGCAGTACTTC. Protein product: CASSLGQGAAYEQYF.

The gene calls are TRBV4-1 and TRBJ1-2; D remains unclear. The CDR3 covers 13 residues. Germline CDR1 and CDR2: MGHRA and YSYEKL. Deletions cut 3 bases from V and 8 bases from J, with 13 bases between. Written as DNA, the CDR3 is TGCGCCAGCAGCCAGTTGGGTATCGGGGGCTACACCTTC. This gives the protein CASSQLGIGGYTF.

The rearrangement uses TRBV7-9 and TRBJ1-5; 9 nucleotides align to TRBD1. Losses at the gene ends were 5 bases for V and 5 bases for J; bases not matched to a gene: 10. The CDR3 has 16 residues. Germline lookup yields CDR1 SEHNR and CDR2 FQNEAQ (reference sequence). The CDR3 region has the DNA TGTGCCAGCAGCGGCGGGACAGGGAGTGGCGATCAGCCCCAGCATTTT. Residues: CASSGGTGSGDQPQHF.

The V gene is TRBV29-1, the J gene TRBJ2-5, with D perhaps matching TRBD2 (7 bases). Germline assignment: CDR1 SQVTM and CDR2 ANQGSEA. The CDR3 totals 13 residues. V was pared by 1 base and J by 5 bases, with 11 bases between. DNA for the CDR3: TGCAGCGTTGAAGGTGGGAGGGGGGAGACCCAGTACTTC. This encodes CSVEGGRGETQYF. The variable domain in full, with the rest retrieved from reference TRBV29-1 and TRBJ2-5, is SAVISQKPSRDICQRGTSLTIQCQVDSQVTMMFWYRQQPGQSLTLIATANQGSEATYESGFVIDKFPISRPNLTFSTLTVSNMSPEDSSIYLCSVEGGRGETQYFGPGTRLLVL.

V gene TRBV7-2 combines with J gene TRBJ2-3; TRBD2 matches 12 bases. Trimming took 5 bases from V and 4 from J; bases not matched to a gene: 10. This CDR3 spans 17 amino acids. Germline V gene lookup returns CDR1 SGHTA and CDR2 FQGNSA. This CDR3 reads CASSAYDLAGGPDTQYF. In DNA form, the CDR3 reads TGTGCCAGCAGCGCGTACGATCTAGCGGGGGGGCCAGATACGCAGTATTTT.

CDR3 region: CASSQDTSGGPGTQYF. For the CDR3, the DNA is TGTGCCAGCAGCCAAGATACTAGCGGGGGGCCGGGTACGCAGTATTTT. The chain links TRBV3-1 (or the pseudogene TRBV3-2) to TRBJ2-3; the match to TRBD2 covers 12 bases. Germline values: CDR1 LGHDT, CDR2 YNNKEL (reference sequence). This CDR3 spans 16 amino acids. V gave up 0 bases and J gave up 8 bases; unmatched junction bases: 6.

The chain joins TRBV9 to TRBJ2-1; TRBD1 aligns across 7 bases. V trimming: 4 bases; J trimming: 7 bases; junction bases outside the gene matches: 8. The length of the CDR3 is 14 residues. Per germline, CDR1 SGDLS and CDR2 YYNGEE. The CDR3: CASSKRDRVNEQFF. The CDR3 bases are TGTGCCAGCAGCAAACGAGACAGGGTAAATGAGCAGTTCTTC.

J is TRBJ1-5 and V is TRBV30, with TRBD1 matching 10 bases. The germline gives CDR1 GTSNPN, CDR2 SVGIG (reference sequence). Trimming cost V 3 bases and J 10 bases; bases outside gene matches: 6. The CDR3 extends over 13 amino acids. This chain's CDR3 is CAWSPGTGDPQHF. As DNA, the CDR3 is TGTGCCTGGAGCCCCGGGACAGGGGACCCCCAGCATTTT.

The CDR3 nucleotides are TGTGCCAGCAGTCCCCTCCGACAGGGGGGCAACTATGGCTACACCTTC. This gives the protein CASSPLRQGGNYGYTF. This rearrangement joins TRBV28 to TRBJ1-2; TRBD1 agrees at 9 bases. The V gene's germline CDR1 is MDHEN and CDR2 SYDVKM. The CDR3 is 16 residues long. Losses at the gene ends were 5 bases for V and 2 bases for J; bases not matched to a gene: 9.

This chain connects TRBV7-2 to TRBJ1-1, with unresolved D. There are 15 residues in the CDR3. From germline, CDR1 is SGHTA and CDR2 FQGNSA. Trimming removed 2 bases at V and 0 bases at J, with 10 bases between. The CDR3 is CASSLHGGLNTEAFF. The CDR3 DNA is TGTGCCAGCAGCTTACACGGCGGTTTGAACACTGAAGCTTTCTTT.

This clone showed up just a few times. This chain connects TRBV6-1 to TRBJ1-2; 7 bases are a match to TRBD1. Per the germline V gene, CDR1 is MNHNS and CDR2 is SASEGT. This CDR3 spans 15 amino acids. Trimming at V came to 3 bases and at J to 6 bases, leaving 10 bases not matched to a gene. As DNA, the CDR3 is TGTGCCAGCAGTGATGGAACAGGGGCAAAGGATGGCTACACCTTC. This encodes CASSDGTGAKDGYTF.

The V and J genes are TRBV5-1 and TRBJ2-3; no clear D. The CDR3 has 12 amino acids. Trimming left V 1 base short and J 6 bases short, with 6 bases between. The V gene's germline CDR1 is SGHRS and CDR2 YFSETQ. The DNA for the CDR3 is TGCGCCAGCAGCTTGCGGGTGGATACGCAGTATTTT. Protein sequence: CASSLRVDTQYF.

The CDR3 loop is CASSLGAGTYGYTF. DNA for the CDR3: TGTGCCAGCAGCTTAGGAGCAGGAACCTATGGCTACACCTTC. The chain uses TRBV11-2 and TRBJ1-2; D is undetermined. Trimming left V 1 base short and J 4 bases short, with 10 bases between. The CDR3 has 14 residues. Germline values: CDR1 SGHAT, CDR2 FQNNGV.